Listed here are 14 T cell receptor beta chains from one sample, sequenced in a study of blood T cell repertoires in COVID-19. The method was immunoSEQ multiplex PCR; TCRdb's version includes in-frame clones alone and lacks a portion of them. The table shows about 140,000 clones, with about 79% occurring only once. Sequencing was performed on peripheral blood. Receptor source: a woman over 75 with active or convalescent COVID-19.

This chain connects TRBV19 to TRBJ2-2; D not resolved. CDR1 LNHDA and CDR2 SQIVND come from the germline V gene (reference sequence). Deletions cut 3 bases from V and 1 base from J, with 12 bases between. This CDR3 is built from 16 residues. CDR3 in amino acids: CASSILPGGNTGELFF. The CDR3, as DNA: TGTGCCAGTAGTATCCTCCCGGGTGGGAACACCGGGGAGCTGTTTTTT.

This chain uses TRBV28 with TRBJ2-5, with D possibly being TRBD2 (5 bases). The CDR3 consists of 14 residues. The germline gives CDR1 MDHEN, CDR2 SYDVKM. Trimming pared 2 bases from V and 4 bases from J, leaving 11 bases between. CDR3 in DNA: TGTGCCAGCAGTTTAACGGGGTACGGAGAGACCCAGTACTTC. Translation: CASSLTGYGETQYF.

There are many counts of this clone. For the CDR3, the DNA is TGTGCCAGCTCAGCCTCAGGGGTGGGCACTGAAGCTTTCTTT. It specifies CASSASGVGTEAFF. The gene calls are TRBV18 and TRBJ1-1, with D possibly being TRBD1 (6 bases). The germline gives CDR1 KGHSH, CDR2 LQKENI. The V end was cut by 5 bases, the J end by 4 bases, with 14 bases between. There are 14 residues in the CDR3.

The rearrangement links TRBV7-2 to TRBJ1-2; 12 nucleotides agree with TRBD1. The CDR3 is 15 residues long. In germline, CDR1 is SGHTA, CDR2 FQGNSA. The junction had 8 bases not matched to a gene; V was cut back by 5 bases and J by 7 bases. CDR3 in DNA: TGTGCCAGCAGCCCGCGGGACAGGGGGCCGCTTGGCTACACCTTC. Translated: CASSPRDRGPLGYTF.

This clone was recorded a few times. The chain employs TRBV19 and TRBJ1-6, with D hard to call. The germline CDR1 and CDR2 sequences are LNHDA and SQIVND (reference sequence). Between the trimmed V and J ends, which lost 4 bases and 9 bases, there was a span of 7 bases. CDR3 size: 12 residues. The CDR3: CASSKDLSPLHF. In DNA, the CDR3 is TGTGCCAGTAGTAAAGACCTTTCACCCCTCCACTTT.

This chain's CDR3 is CASSLDRNTLNSPLHF. CDR3 nucleotides: TGCGCCAGCAGCTTGGACAGGAACACCCTTAATTCACCCCTCCACTTT. The chain couples TRBV5-1 to TRBJ1-6, with a possible D match to TRBD1 (5 bases). Germline V lookup: CDR1 SGHRS, CDR2 YFSETQ. The V and J ends lost 0 bases and 6 bases respectively, with 13 bases between them. This CDR3 is 16 amino acids long.

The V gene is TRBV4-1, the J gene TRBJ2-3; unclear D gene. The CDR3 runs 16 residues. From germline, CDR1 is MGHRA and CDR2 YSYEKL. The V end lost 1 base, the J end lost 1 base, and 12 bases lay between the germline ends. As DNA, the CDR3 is TGCGCCAGCAGCCAAGTCCAGCTAGGTGGCACAGATACGCAGTATTTT. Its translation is CASSQVQLGGTDTQYF.

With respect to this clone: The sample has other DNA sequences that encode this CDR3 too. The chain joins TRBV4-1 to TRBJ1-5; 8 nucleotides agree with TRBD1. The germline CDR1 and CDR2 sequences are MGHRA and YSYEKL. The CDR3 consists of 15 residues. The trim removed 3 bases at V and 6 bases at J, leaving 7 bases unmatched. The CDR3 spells CASSQGDRGLQPQHF. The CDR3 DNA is TGCGCCAGCAGCCAGGGTGACAGGGGTCTTCAGCCCCAGCATTTT.

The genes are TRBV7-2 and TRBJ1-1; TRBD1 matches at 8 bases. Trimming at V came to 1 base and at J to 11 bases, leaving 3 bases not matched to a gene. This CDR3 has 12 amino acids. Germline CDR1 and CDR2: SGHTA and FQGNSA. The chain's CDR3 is CASSLETGVAFF. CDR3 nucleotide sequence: TGTGCCAGCAGCTTAGAGACAGGGGTCGCTTTCTTT.

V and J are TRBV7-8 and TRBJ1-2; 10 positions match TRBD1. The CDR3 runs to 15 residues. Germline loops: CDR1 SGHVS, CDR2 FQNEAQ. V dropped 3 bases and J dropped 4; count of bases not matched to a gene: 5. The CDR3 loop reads CASSLDRGSIYGYTF. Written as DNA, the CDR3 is TGTGCCAGCAGCTTGGACAGGGGGTCCATCTATGGCTACACCTTC.

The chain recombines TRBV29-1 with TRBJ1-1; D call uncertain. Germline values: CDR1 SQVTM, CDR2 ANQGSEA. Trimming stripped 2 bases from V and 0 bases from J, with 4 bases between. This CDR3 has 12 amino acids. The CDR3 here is CSVEPVNTEAFF. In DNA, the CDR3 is TGCAGCGTTGAACCGGTGAACACTGAAGCTTTCTTT.

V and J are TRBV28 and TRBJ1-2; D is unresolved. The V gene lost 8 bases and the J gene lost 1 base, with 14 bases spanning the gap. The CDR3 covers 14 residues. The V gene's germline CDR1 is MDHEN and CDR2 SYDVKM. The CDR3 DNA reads TGTGCCAGCGCTCCTCCCGGGAGTAACTATGGCTACACCTTC. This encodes CASAPPGSNYGYTF.

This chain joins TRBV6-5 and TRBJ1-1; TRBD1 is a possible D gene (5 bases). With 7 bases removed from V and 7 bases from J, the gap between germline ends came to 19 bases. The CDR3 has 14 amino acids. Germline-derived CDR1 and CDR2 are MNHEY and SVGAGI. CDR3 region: CASKVGEVGLEAFF. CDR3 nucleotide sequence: TGTGCCAGCAAGGTAGGGGAAGTCGGGCTTGAAGCTTTCTTT.

The CDR3 protein is CASSYINFLSPLHF. CDR3 sequence (DNA): TGTGCCAGCAGCTACATCAATTTTTTGTCACCCCTCCACTTT. The V call is TRBV11-2, the J call TRBJ1-6; D call uncertain. The germline V and J ends were trimmed by 4 bases and 10 bases, with 14 bases remaining between them. The CDR3 loop spans 14 amino acids. Germline values: CDR1 SGHAT, CDR2 FQNNGV. Complete variable domain (other parts from reference TRBV11-2 and TRBJ1-6): EAGVAQSPRYKIIEKRQSVAFWCNPISGHATLYWYQQILGQGPKLLIQFQNNGVVDDSQLPKDRFSAERLKGVDSTLKIQPAKLEDSAVYLCASSYINFLSPLHFGNGTRLTVT.